This T cell receptor beta chain is from a study of T cells in Graves' hyperthyroidism and ophthalmopathy. Amplification of TCR beta CDR3 regions used RNA as the template. Researchers ran a first-round RT-PCR on the TCR CDR3 using the HTBI primer set. One entry per CDR3 protein results from TCRdb running MiXCR on the multiplex PCR reads. In the table there are hundreds of thousands of distinct CDR3 sequences, about 19% of which are singletons. Between the trimmed V and J ends, which lost 3 bases and 0 bases, there was a span of 11 bases. CDR3 size: 15 residues. CDR1 is KGHSH, CDR2 LQKENI, per germline. The sample holds many counts of this clonotype.

The TCR originated in a woman between 45 and 65 years old with Graves' hyperthyroidism that later progressed to Graves' ophthalmopathy. This sequence joins TRBV18 and TRBJ1-1; D might be TRBD1 (6 bases). Input material: blood. CDR3 sequence (DNA): TGTGCCAGCTCACCGACGGGGGCTGTGAACACTGAAGCTTTCTTT. Protein: CASSPTGAVNTEAFF.